The sequence of this TCR beta chain was determined in a study of T cells after yellow fever vaccination. Germline V gene sequence: CDR1 SGHTA, CDR2 FQGTGA. Trimming left V 4 bases short and J 2 bases short, with 17 bases between. There are 16 residues in the CDR3. This clonotype was seen a handful of times. In TCRdb, the 5' RACE reads were re-called with MiXCR into one record per CDR3 protein. The sample lists hundreds of thousands of distinct CDR3 sequences; roughly 12% were seen once. The sequence was obtained from a man younger than 40 who received the YFV17D yellow fever vaccine. This chain joins TRBV7-3 and TRBJ1-1, with D perhaps TRBD1 (6 bases). Sequencing used PBMCs, obtained on the day of the yellow fever booster vaccination. CDR3 sequence (DNA): TGTGCCAGCAGCTCGACTGCGGGGGGCGGCAACACTGAAGCTTTCTTT. This codes for CASSSTAGGGNTEAFF.